The entry below gives a single TCR beta chain sequence along with its context. Germline-derived CDR1 and CDR2 are MNHEY and SVGEGT. Trimming took 2 bases from V and 12 from J, leaving 8 bases between them. This CDR3 region has 11 residues. This entry belongs to a study of blood T cell repertoires in COVID-19. Original data processing: By means of reference gene primer amplification, nucleated cell counts were estimated. Generated by immunoSEQ multiplex PCR, the TCRdb table keeps only in-frame clones and is missing some. V, J and clone size were drawn from that table, and D and trimming were deduced from the DNA. Of 160,000 or so clones in the sample, over 80% were seen once.

Sequencing was done on a sample of peripheral blood. V is TRBV6-2 or TRBV6-3 and J is TRBJ2-1; no clear D. The receptor was isolated from a woman in her seventies with acute or convalescent COVID-19. The CDR3 coding sequence is TGTGCCAGCAGTTACGGCGGAATGCAGTTCTTC. Encoded protein: CASSYGGMQFF.